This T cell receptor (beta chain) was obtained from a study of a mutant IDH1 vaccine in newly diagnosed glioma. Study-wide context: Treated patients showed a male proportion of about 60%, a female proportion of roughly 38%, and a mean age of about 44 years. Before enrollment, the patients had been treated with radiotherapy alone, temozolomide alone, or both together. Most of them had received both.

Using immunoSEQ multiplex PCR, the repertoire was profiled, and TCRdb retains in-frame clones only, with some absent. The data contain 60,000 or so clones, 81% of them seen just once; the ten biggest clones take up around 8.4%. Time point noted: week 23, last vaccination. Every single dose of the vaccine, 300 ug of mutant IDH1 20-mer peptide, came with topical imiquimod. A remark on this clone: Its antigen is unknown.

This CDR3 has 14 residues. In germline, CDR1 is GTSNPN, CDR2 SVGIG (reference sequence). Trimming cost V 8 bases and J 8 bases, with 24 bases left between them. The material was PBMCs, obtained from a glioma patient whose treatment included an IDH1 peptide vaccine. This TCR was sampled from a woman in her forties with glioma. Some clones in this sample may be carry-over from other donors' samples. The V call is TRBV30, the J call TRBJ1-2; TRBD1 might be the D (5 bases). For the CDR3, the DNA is TGTGCCCTAAGTTTAACAGGCCAACCTCTAGGCTACACCTTC. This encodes CALSLTGQPLGYTF. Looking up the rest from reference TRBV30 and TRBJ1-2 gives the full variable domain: SQTIHQWPATLVQPVGSPLSLECTVEGTSNPNLYWYRQAAGRGLQLLFYSVGIGQISSEVPQNLSASRPQDRQFILSSKKLLLSDSGFYLCALSLTGQPLGYTFGSGTRLTVV.